The 11 T cell receptor beta chains presented below share a single source sample, sequenced in a study of cytomegalovirus exposure and HLA in healthy donors. Primers for the PCR totalled 60 Vbeta and 13 Jbeta. Using immunoSEQ multiplex PCR, the repertoire was profiled, and TCRdb retains in-frame clones only, with some absent. The sample has nearly 95,000 clones; approximately 7.6% are singletons. The sequenced sample consisted of PBMCs. The receptors shown here come from a man aged 45-60 years in good health and CMV-seronegative.

V is TRBV18 and J is TRBJ1-1, with TRBD1 as a possible D gene (5 bases). V was cut by 3 bases and J by 4 bases, with 12 bases left in between. The CDR3 has 14 amino acids. CDR1 and CDR2 from the germline V gene are KGHSH and LQKENI. The CDR3 DNA is TGTGCCAGCTCACCCGGGGGAACTACCACTGAAGCTTTCTTT. Its protein product is CASSPGGTTTEAFF.

The chain carries TRBV15 and TRBJ1-5; D unclear. V lost 0 bases to trimming and J lost 5 bases, with 17 bases between them. Looked up from germline, CDR1 is LNHNV and CDR2 is YYDKDF (reference sequence). The CDR3 loop spans 17 amino acids. CDR3 DNA: TGTGCCACCAGCAGAGATATGAGACAAGGTCTCGATCAGCCCCAGCATTTT. Its protein product is CATSRDMRQGLDQPQHF.

The chain carries TRBV5-1 and TRBJ2-3; TRBD2 matches 11 bases. The CDR3 runs to 15 residues. The V segment lost 4 bases and the J segment 5 bases; nucleotides outside the gene matches: 6. Germline V CDR1 and CDR2: SGHRS, YFSETQ. CDR3 amino acids: CASSQGLADLDTQYF. For the CDR3, the DNA is TGCGCCAGCAGCCAGGGACTAGCGGACCTAGATACGCAGTATTTT.

This clone was seen a few times. The genes are TRBV27 and TRBJ2-3; 8 bases line up with TRBD1. Germline CDR1 reads MNHEY; CDR2 reads SMNVEV (reference sequence). Germline trimming cut 3 bases from V and 2 bases from J; bases unmatched to any gene: 7. The CDR3 has 16 amino acids. CDR3 nucleotide sequence: TGTGCCAGCAGTTTCCTCAGGGGGCGGGACACAGATACGCAGTATTTT. Translating it yields CASSFLRGRDTDTQYF.

This clone was detected a few times. The J gene is TRBJ2-2, the V gene TRBV19; the match to TRBD2 covers 10 bases. Germline assignment: CDR1 LNHDA and CDR2 SQIVND (reference sequence). The CDR3 consists of 14 residues. Unmatched junction bases numbered 6, after V lost 9 bases and J lost 5 bases. CDR3 amino acids: CASVAGGGTGELFF. The CDR3 nucleotides read TGTGCCAGCGTAGCGGGGGGAGGAACCGGGGAGCTGTTTTTT.

This clone was counted a few times. The V gene is TRBV25-1, the J gene TRBJ2-7; D is perhaps TRBD1 (5 bases). The CDR3 is made up of 13 amino acids. Germline V gives CDR1 MGHDK, CDR2 SYGVNS. Trimming took 6 bases from V and 2 from J, leaving 11 bases between them. DNA of the CDR3: TGTGCCAGCAGCCCCTTAGGGGCCTACGAGCAGTACTTC. It encodes CASSPLGAYEQYF.

This sequence joins TRBV27 and TRBJ2-1; 8 bases agree with TRBD2. The germline V gene has CDR1 MNHEY and CDR2 SMNVEV (reference sequence). The CDR3 extends over 14 amino acids. J was trimmed by 6 bases and V by 6 bases; bases with no gene match: 7. CDR3 protein: CASSSSGSGNEQFF. The DNA for the CDR3 is TGTGCCAGCAGCTCCAGCGGGAGCGGCAATGAGCAGTTCTTC.

The chain joins TRBV5-1 to TRBJ1-6; D remains ambiguous. The germline V gene has CDR1 SGHRS and CDR2 YFSETQ. This CDR3 spans 15 amino acids. V shed 4 bases and J shed 7 bases, with 15 bases lying between them. CDR3 region: CASSPSLESNSPLHF. The CDR3 bases are TGCGCCAGCAGCCCGTCCCTGGAGTCGAATTCACCCCTCCACTTT.

This clone was picked up a small number of times. This chain uses TRBV10-3 with TRBJ1-1; possible D gene TRBD1, 6 bases. CDR1 and CDR2 from the germline V gene are ENHRY and SYGVKD. This CDR3 is 16 amino acids long. Trimming stripped 1 base from V and 0 bases from J, with 12 bases between. The CDR3 DNA reads TGTGCCATCAGTGAGTGGGGGCCAACTATGAACACTGAAGCTTTCTTT. Its translation: CAISEWGPTMNTEAFF.

The sample holds a few counts of this clone. The chain uses TRBV6-5 and TRBJ2-5; 8 bases line up with TRBD2. The J call may be in error: the DNA end matches TRBJ2-7 better. The CDR3 has 14 amino acids. The germline V gene has CDR1 MNHEY and CDR2 SVGAGI. The CDR3 DNA is TGTGCCAGCAGTTACTCAGGGGCGGGGGGCGAGCAGTACTTC. It specifies CASSYSGAGGEQYF.

The chain combines TRBV29-1 with TRBJ2-5; 9 bases align to TRBD1. The germline CDR1 and CDR2 sequences are SQVTM and ANQGSEA. The CDR3 totals 13 residues. V shed 4 bases, J shed 5 bases, and the junction held 5 bases outside the gene matches. The CDR3 DNA is TGCAGCGTTGGGACAGGGGCCTGGGAGACCCAGTACTTC. It is translated as CSVGTGAWETQYF.